These T cell receptor beta chains were read from a single sample in a study of CD8 T cells in ankylosing spondylitis. TCRdb fed the 5' RACE reads into MiXCR, producing one record per CDR3 protein. The repertoire consists of around 490,000 distinct CDR3 sequences, with less than 6% occurring once and the leading ten covering approximately 3.5%. Sequenced input: blood, either unsorted or a sorted T cell fraction (not recorded which). All receptors derive from a male donor with ankylosing spondylitis. CDR3s include the opening cysteine and the closing phenylalanine or tryptophan. Each record gives: V gene, clone size, CDR3 protein. Clone size is not always given. Where it is, it says once, few, many or a class for expanded clones.

TRBV10-3 | many | CAISESGLPGTTKNIQYF
TRBV7-8 | many | CASSLRIGHQSNQPQHF
TRBV5-1 | many | CASTDRGYEQYF
TRBV5-1 | many | CASSLVGTSQETQYF
TRBV7-3 | many | CASSLSAPDNEQFF
TRBV10-3 | many | CAISELLAGGFNEQFF
TRBV7-2 | many | CASSSGYSEQYF
TRBV7-2 | many | CASSLAGDSETQYF
TRBV18 | many | CASSPQPGSTGDGYTF
TRBV6-5 | - | CASSSPGAVNEKLFF
TRBV10-3 | many | CAIRANYTDTQYF
TRBV7-6 | - | CASKVGAVTVGELFF
TRBV5-1 | many | CASSFPGLANEQFF
TRBV4-3 | many | CASSQDMGYDTGELFF
TRBV4-2 | many | CASSPVGTARYF
TRBV6-2/TRBV6-3 | - | CASSYNGVLTEAFF
TRBV5-1 | few | CASSSGQPGTEAFF
TRBV5-5 | few | CASSAGLHDVQYF
TRBV20-1 | few | CSATPMGGAYEQFF
TRBV5-1 | many | CASSLGDTQSETQYF
TRBV29-1 | many | CSVTGLAGGGSYNEQFF
TRBV7-2 | many | CASSLEVMGSPLHF
TRBV5-1 | many | CASSRTGGLTYNEQFF
TRBV20-1 | many | CSARDRRQGASDGYTF
TRBV5-1 | many | CASSLGWRESSYNEQFF
TRBV5-6 | many | CASSLGLRDNEQFF
TRBV29-1 | many | CSVVGGRYNEQFF
TRBV18 | many | CASSPIGTAYSPLHF
TRBV29-1 | many | CSVSGTSSHEQYF
TRBV20-1 | many | CSASLTDKGYEQYF
TRBV12-3/TRBV12-4 | - | CASTGAGFWANVLTF
TRBV6-5 | many | CASSWPGKDEQYF
TRBV5-1 | few | CASSLERAVQETQYF
TRBV5-6 | many | CASSLGELAGANTGELFF
TRBV5-6 | many | CASSRGYNEQFF
TRBV10-3 | many | CAIRGDISSYEQYF
TRBV7-9 | many | CAGRTSGRGETQYF
TRBV28 | - | CASSLVSLSSGADTQYF
TRBV5-1 | many | CASSFGQGQVAETQYF
TRBV5-1 | many | CASSLAGGSGELFF